Presented here are 20 T cell receptor beta chains from one specimen sequenced in a study of identical twins. TCRdb re-called the 5' RACE reads with MiXCR, one entry per CDR3 protein. The sample records under 800,000 distinct CDR3 sequences, over 20% being singletons. A further study also used this sample, focusing on T cells expressing NK-cell markers.

Sequenced sample: PBMCs. These receptor sequences come from a woman under 30 in good health.

This chain connects TRBV11-3 to TRBJ1-2; the match to TRBD1 covers 9 bases. V gave up 5 bases and J gave up 6 bases; unmatched junction bases: 4. CDR3 length: 13 residues. The V gene's germline CDR1 is SGHNT and CDR2 YENEEA. CDR3 DNA: TGTGCCAGCAGCCGGGACAGGGAGGATGGCTACACCTTC. Translation: CASSRDREDGYTF. Variable domain in full (rest from reference TRBV11-3 and TRBJ1-2): EAGVVQSPRYKIIEKKQPVAFWCNPISGHNTLYWYLQNLGQGPELLIRYENEEAVDDSQLPKDRFSAERLKGVDSTLKIQPAELGDSAVYLCASSRDREDGYTFGSGTRLTVV.

This clonotype was seen a single time. The rearrangement joins TRBV7-9 to TRBJ2-1; D is possibly TRBD1 (6 bases). Germline lookup yields CDR1 SEHNR and CDR2 FQNEAQ (reference sequence). Trimming stripped 4 bases from V and 7 bases from J, with 11 bases between. CDR3 length equals 13 residues. The CDR3 DNA follows: TGTGCCAGCAGCTCCCGCAGGGGAAATGAGCAGTTCTTC. Protein: CASSSRRGNEQFF.

The V call is TRBV7-6, the J call TRBJ1-6; 7 bases line up with TRBD1. The CDR3 has 17 residues. Trimming cost V 3 bases and J 10 bases; bases outside gene matches: 15. Germline V gives CDR1 SGHVS, CDR2 FNYEAQ. CDR3 nucleotide sequence: TGTGCCAGCAGCTTGGATACGACAGGGATACGGGGGTCACCCCTCCACTTT. Translated, it gives CASSLDTTGIRGSPLHF.

This clonotype has only a few counts. The chain joins TRBV7-9 to TRBJ1-1; D not certain. V lost 5 bases and J 8 bases, leaving 15 bases between the germline ends. The CDR3 has 13 amino acids. The germline V gene has CDR1 SEHNR and CDR2 FQNEAQ (reference sequence). The CDR3 DNA reads TGTGCCAGCAGCCCTCTCTTGCCTATAGAAGCTTTCTTT. This gives the protein CASSPLLPIEAFF.

This chain uses TRBV2 with TRBJ1-5, with 7 bases lining up with TRBD1. CDR3 length equals 14 residues. The germline V gene has CDR1 SNHLY and CDR2 FYNNEI. Germline trimming cut 7 bases from V and 1 base from J; bases unmatched to any gene: 4. The CDR3 here is CASTSTGSNQPQHF. CDR3 bases: TGTGCCAGCACGTCGACAGGGAGCAATCAGCCCCAGCATTTT.

This clonotype has more than one count but fewer than ten. V gene TRBV20-1 combines with J gene TRBJ2-5, with 12 bases that match TRBD2. Germline lookup yields CDR1 DFQATT and CDR2 SNEGSKA (reference sequence). Unmatched junction bases numbered 9, after V lost 5 bases and J lost 5 bases. CDR3 size: 15 residues. This chain's CDR3 is CSARLAGGPVETQYF. CDR3 nucleotide sequence: TGCAGTGCTCGCCTAGCGGGAGGGCCGGTTGAGACCCAGTACTTC.

This clonotype came up a few times. This sequence joins TRBV27 and TRBJ2-7; 9 bases map to TRBD1. From germline, CDR1 is MNHEY and CDR2 SMNVEV (reference sequence). The CDR3 extends over 14 amino acids. With 3 bases clipped from V and 4 bases from J, the junction kept 4 bases outside the gene matches. The CDR3 DNA follows: TGTGCCAGCAGTTTTGGGACAGGGAAATACGAGCAGTACTTC. Translated, it gives CASSFGTGKYEQYF.

The chain joins TRBV12-3 or TRBV12-4 to TRBJ2-2; 10 positions agree with TRBD2. J was trimmed by 6 bases and V by 1 base; bases with no gene match: 8. The CDR3 length is 17 residues. Written as DNA, the CDR3 is TGTGCCAGCAGTTTAGAGCGGGGGGGCCAGGAGTCCGGGGAGCTGTTTTTT. This encodes CASSLERGGQESGELFF.

This clonotype came up many times. The V call is TRBV20-1, the J call TRBJ2-3, with TRBD1 as a possible D gene (6 bases). Germline-derived CDR1 and CDR2 are DFQATT and SNEGSKA (reference sequence). This CDR3 spans 14 amino acids. Trimming took 6 bases from V and 1 from J, leaving 14 bases between them. DNA for the CDR3: TGCAGTGCGCCAGAGGACAGTCGCACAGATACGCAGTATTTT. As protein: CSAPEDSRTDTQYF.

The gene calls are TRBV11-2 and TRBJ2-1; D gene ambiguous. Germline lookup yields CDR1 SGHAT and CDR2 FQNNGV. The CDR3 extends over 15 amino acids. V was shortened by 1 base and J by 5 bases, with 12 bases between the two germline ends. This CDR3 is CASSLGPLLHNEQFF. CDR3 nucleotide sequence: TGTGCCAGCAGCTTAGGACCCCTCCTCCACAATGAGCAGTTCTTC.

This clonotype was seen only a few times. The gene calls are TRBV12-3 or TRBV12-4 and TRBJ2-1, with D uncertain. The V and J ends lost 5 bases and 0 bases respectively, with 5 bases between them. This CDR3 has 13 amino acids. The CDR3 nucleotides read TGTGCCAGCAGTGCTGACTCCTACAATGAGCAGTTCTTC. Its translation: CASSADSYNEQFF.

The V call is TRBV6-1, the J call TRBJ2-7; D gene uncertain. The germline V and J ends were trimmed by 7 bases and 0 bases, with 16 bases remaining between them. The length of the CDR3 is 15 residues. The germline gives CDR1 MNHNS, CDR2 SASEGT. In DNA form, the CDR3 reads TGTGCCAGCAATCAAGGGCACAGACTCTCCTACGAGCAGTACTTC. The encoded protein is CASNQGHRLSYEQYF.

V is TRBV12-1 and J is TRBJ2-1; the table assigns TRBD2, which was not confirmed against the DNA. TRBV12-1 is an annotated pseudogene. The CDR3 has 14 residues. CDR3 in DNA: TGCGCCAGCAGTATTGGACTAGCTGGTGATGAGCAGTTCTTC. Residues: CASSIGLAGDEQFF.

V and J are TRBV12-3 or TRBV12-4 and TRBJ1-1, with TRBD1 identical over 7 bases. The CDR3 is 15 amino acids. V trimming: 8 bases; J trimming: 4 bases; junction bases outside the gene matches: 13. The CDR3 bases are TGTGCCAGCCACCAGGGGGGGGCTGGGCGCACTGAAGCTTTCTTT. Encoded protein: CASHQGGAGRTEAFF.

This clonotype has only one observation. This chain uses TRBV10-1 with TRBJ2-2; D is undetermined. Germline V gene data show CDR1 as WNHNN and CDR2 as SYGVQD (reference sequence). Trimming removed 4 bases at V and 7 bases at J, with 7 bases between. This CDR3 contains 12 residues. CDR3 protein: CASSGLNGELFF. The CDR3 coding sequence is TGCGCCAGCAGTGGGCTGAACGGGGAGCTGTTTTTT.

This chain connects TRBV6-1 to TRBJ2-5; TRBD2 might be the D (6 bases). This CDR3 contains 15 residues. The germline CDR1 and CDR2 sequences are MNHNS and SASEGT. Trimming cost V 6 bases and J 4 bases, with 18 bases left between them. CDR3 region: CASRNYGEVGETQYF. The CDR3 coding sequence is TGTGCCAGCAGGAATTACGGGGAGGTCGGAGAGACCCAGTACTTC.

This clonotype occurred many times. The chain combines TRBV5-1 with TRBJ2-7; 9 bases are shared with TRBD1. Trimming cost V 0 bases and J 2 bases; bases outside gene matches: 3. This CDR3 contains 15 residues. Germline V gene data show CDR1 as SGHRS and CDR2 as YFSETQ. The CDR3 loop reads CASSLAGTGPYEQYF. Written as DNA, the CDR3 is TGCGCCAGCAGCTTGGCGGGGACAGGGCCCTACGAGCAGTACTTC. The full variable domain, with the rest looked up from reference TRBV5-1 and TRBJ2-7, is KAGVTQTPRYLIKTRGQQVTLSCSPISGHRSVSWYQQTPGQGLQFLFEYFSETQRNKGNFPGRFSGRQFSNSRSEMNVSTLELGDSALYLCASSLAGTGPYEQYFGPGTRLTVT.

This clonotype was seen a few times. The CDR3 spells CASSLTGGPTGEQYF. In DNA, the CDR3 is TGTGCCAGCAGCTTAACAGGGGGCCCGACGGGCGAGCAGTACTTC. The chain uses TRBV7-7 and TRBJ2-7; TRBD1 agrees at 9 bases. Germline V gene data show CDR1 as SSHAT and CDR2 as FNYEAQ (reference sequence). CDR3 length: 15 residues. The trim removed 2 bases at V and 6 bases at J, leaving 8 bases unmatched. Variable domain in full (rest from reference TRBV7-7 and TRBJ2-7): GAGVSQSPRYKVTKRGQDVTLRCDPISSHATLYWYQQALGQGPEFLTYFNYEAQPDKSGLPSDRFSAERPEGSISTLTIQRTEQRDSAMYRCASSLTGGPTGEQYFGPGTRLTVT.

In this sample, this clonotype turned up many times. The chain joins TRBV5-1 to TRBJ1-1; TRBD1 might be the D (5 bases). V shed 1 base and J shed 7 bases, with 14 bases lying between them. The germline V gene has CDR1 SGHRS and CDR2 YFSETQ. The CDR3 length is 14 residues. CDR3 amino acids: CASSLRATAGEAFF. DNA of the CDR3: TGCGCCAGCAGCTTGCGTGCGACAGCAGGTGAAGCTTTCTTT.

This clonotype occurred many times. This chain joins TRBV7-2 and TRBJ2-5; D is uncertain. The V and J ends lost 1 base and 1 base respectively, with 10 bases between them. The CDR3 runs to 15 residues. Germline loops: CDR1 SGHTA, CDR2 FQGNSA. CDR3 bases: TGTGCCAGCAGCTTAGTGTGGGCTGCCCAAGAGACCCAGTACTTC. Amino acids: CASSLVWAAQETQYF.